The 32 T cell receptor beta chains presented below share a single source sample, sequenced in a study of post-analysis software for immune sequencing data. Carried by the TCR beta cDNA libraries were unique molecular identifiers. TCRdb reanalysed the PCR reads using MiXCR and keeps one entry per CDR3 protein. The top ten clones hold 4% to 5.5% of a sample with some 240,000 distinct CDR3 sequences, 35% to 40% of them seen once. Whole-study findings and limits: Patients used several TRBV segments, including TRBV5-6, TRBV5-1 and TRBV20-1, more often than controls.

The antigens of these receptors remain unknown. The source material was blood. These receptors were collected from a girl aged 10 to 17 with multiple sclerosis.

As for this clonotype: A read error may account for a junction end that differs from germline. This rearrangement joins TRBV7-6 to TRBJ2-1, with 10 bases lining up with TRBD2. CDR1 is SGHVS, CDR2 FNYEAQ, per germline. The CDR3 spans 15 residues. The CDR3 sequence: CASSLAGGFYNEQFF. CDR3 nucleotides: TGTGCCAGCAGTTTAGCGGGGGGTTTCTACAATGAGCAGTTCTTC.

In this sample, this clonotype turned up many times. The J gene is TRBJ1-5, the V gene TRBV3-1; D might be TRBD1 (5 bases). This CDR3 is built from 15 residues. Germline V gene data show CDR1 as LGHDT and CDR2 as YNNKEL (reference sequence). The V and J ends lost 3 bases and 7 bases respectively, with 16 bases between them. In DNA, the CDR3 is TGTGCCAGCAGCCAGGCCAGGGATTTGGGACAGCCCCAGCATTTT. Protein sequence: CASSQARDLGQPQHF.

The chain employs TRBV5-4 and TRBJ2-5; tentative D call: TRBD2 (6 bases). The DNA end is more similar to TRBJ2-4, so the J call may be wrong. The CDR3 covers 14 residues. Germline lookup yields CDR1 SGHNT and CDR2 YYREEE (reference sequence). CDR3 DNA sequence: TGTGCCAGCAGCTTGCCCGGGAGCGGGAACATTCAGTACTTC. Protein product: CASSLPGSGNIQYF.

The rearrangement links TRBV2 to TRBJ1-2; D is possibly TRBD1 (5 bases). Germline V gives CDR1 SNHLY, CDR2 FYNNEI. V lost 4 bases, J lost 4 bases, and 16 bases lay in between. The CDR3 runs to 15 residues. CDR3 bases: TGTGCCAGCAGTGTATACTCGGGGACCTCCTATGGCTACACCTTC. It yields the protein CASSVYSGTSYGYTF.

The genes are TRBV30 and TRBJ1-2; the match to TRBD1 covers 9 bases. Per the germline V gene, CDR1 is GTSNPN and CDR2 is SVGIG (reference sequence). This CDR3 is built from 14 residues. Losses at the gene ends were 3 bases for V and 5 bases for J; bases not matched to a gene: 7. The CDR3: CAWRTPGQGYGYTF. The CDR3 DNA follows: TGTGCCTGGAGAACCCCGGGACAGGGATATGGCTACACCTTC.

This clonotype was seen at least ten times. The chain employs TRBV15 and TRBJ2-6, with D perhaps matching TRBD1 (5 bases). V was trimmed by 3 bases and J by 0 bases, leaving 6 bases between them. The CDR3 is 15 amino acids. Germline V gene sequence: CDR1 LNHNV, CDR2 YYDKDF (reference sequence). Written as DNA, the CDR3 is TGTGCCACCAGCAGGGACAACTCTGGGGCCAACGTCCTGACTTTC. Translation: CATSRDNSGANVLTF.

The gene calls are TRBV6-1 and TRBJ2-1; D gene ambiguous. V gave up 2 bases and J gave up 4 bases, with 6 bases separating them. CDR3 length: 13 amino acids. CDR1 and CDR2 from the germline V gene are MNHNS and SASEGT. The CDR3: CASSEMRYNEQFF. The CDR3 DNA reads as TGTGCCAGCAGTGAAATGCGGTACAATGAGCAGTTCTTC.

This clonotype was detected only a few times. The chain couples TRBV12-3 or TRBV12-4 to TRBJ2-2; D remains ambiguous. The CDR3 runs to 14 residues. V was clipped by 6 bases and J by 0 bases, with 8 bases between them. CDR3 in DNA: TGTGCCAGCAGATACAGAGCGAACACCGGGGAGCTGTTTTTT. This codes for CASRYRANTGELFF.

The chain recombines TRBV7-6 with TRBJ2-7, with D uncertain. Trimming cost V 4 bases and J 1 base, with 11 bases left between them. The CDR3 sequence is 14 residues long. CDR1 SGHVS and CDR2 FNYEAQ come from the germline V gene. CDR3 coding DNA: TGTGCCAGCAGCTCCCGTTTGCTGTCCTACGAGCAGTACTTC. It translates to CASSSRLLSYEQYF.

This rearrangement joins TRBV20-1 to TRBJ1-1, with 7 positions matching TRBD1. Per the germline V gene, CDR1 is DFQATT and CDR2 is SNEGSKA (reference sequence). The CDR3 contains 12 residues. The junction had 6 bases not matched to a gene; V was cut back by 5 bases and J by 6 bases. CDR3 residues: CSAQQGVAEAFF. The CDR3, as DNA: TGCAGTGCTCAGCAGGGGGTCGCTGAAGCTTTCTTT.

The chain recombines TRBV20-1 with TRBJ2-3, with 8 bases that match TRBD2. The CDR3 extends over 13 amino acids. J gave up 4 bases and V 6 bases, and 6 bases lay outside the gene matches. CDR1 and CDR2 (germline): DFQATT, SNEGSKA (reference sequence). This chain's CDR3 is CSAHLAGPDTQYF. The CDR3 DNA is TGCAGTGCACATCTAGCGGGCCCAGATACGCAGTATTTT.

This clonotype was detected once. This sequence joins TRBV5-1 and TRBJ2-7; weak D call: TRBD1 (6 bases). With 1 base removed from V and 0 bases from J, the gap between germline ends came to 11 bases. Germline CDR1 is SGHRS and CDR2 is YFSETQ. CDR3 size: 15 residues. As DNA, the CDR3 is TGCGCCAGCAGCTTGTGGGACACCAGCTCCTACGAGCAGTACTTC. It encodes CASSLWDTSSYEQYF.

A remark on this clonotype: Given a much more abundant clone one base away, this may be a read error. The CDR3 sequence: CASSSLAGPTAGANVRTF. As DNA, the CDR3 is TGCGCCAGCAGCTCCCTAGCAGGACCAACTGCTGGGGCCAACGTCCGGACTTTC. This rearrangement joins TRBV5-1 to TRBJ2-6; D possibly matches TRBD1 or TRBD2 (5 bases each). CDR1 and CDR2 (germline): SGHRS, YFSETQ. The CDR3 is made up of 18 amino acids.

This clonotype came up many times. The chain joins TRBV5-1 to TRBJ2-5; 7 bases agree with TRBD2. V was pared by 0 bases and J by 10 bases, with 9 bases of the junction left unmatched. This CDR3 comprises 14 residues. Germline V gene data show CDR1 as SGHRS and CDR2 as YFSETQ. The CDR3 protein is CASSLAAERGDQYF. DNA for the CDR3: TGCGCCAGCAGCTTGGCCGCGGAACGGGGGGACCAGTACTTC.

The chain couples TRBV7-8 to TRBJ1-5; D may be TRBD1 (6 bases). This CDR3 has 17 amino acids. V lost 2 bases, J lost 5 bases, and 19 bases lay in between. The V gene's germline CDR1 is SGHVS and CDR2 FQNEAQ. The CDR3 spells CASSLNRENLAYQPQHF. In DNA, the CDR3 is TGTGCCAGCAGCTTAAACAGGGAAAACCTAGCTTATCAGCCCCAGCATTTT.

This clonotype was seen ten or more times. The gene calls are TRBV12-3 or TRBV12-4 and TRBJ1-6, with 7 bases matching TRBD1. The trim removed 6 bases at V and 10 bases at J, leaving 3 bases unmatched. This CDR3 is 12 amino acids long. This CDR3 is CASRTGTSPLHF. CDR3 bases: TGTGCCAGCAGGACAGGGACCTCACCCCTCCACTTT.

This clonotype was counted many times. The J gene is TRBJ2-1, the V gene TRBV2; D is unclear. Germline-derived CDR1 and CDR2 are SNHLY and FYNNEI. CDR3 size: 10 residues. The V gene lost 6 bases and the J gene lost 8 bases, with 5 bases spanning the gap. The CDR3 region is CASSPHEQFF. In DNA, the CDR3 is TGTGCCAGCAGCCCTCATGAGCAGTTCTTC.

This clonotype was recorded a few times. The chain is built from TRBV7-9 and TRBJ2-6; a weak D match, TRBD2 (6 bases). The CDR3 totals 16 residues. V was pared by 5 bases and J by 1 base, with 12 bases between. From germline, CDR1 is SEHNR and CDR2 FQNEAQ (reference sequence). DNA for the CDR3: TGTGCCAGCAGCCTCGGGACTTCGTCTGGGGCCAACGTCCTGACTTTC. Encoded protein: CASSLGTSSGANVLTF.

There are many counts of this clonotype. The chain is built from TRBV7-6 and TRBJ2-3; 12 bases line up with TRBD1. The V and J ends lost 5 bases and 4 bases, in that order; junction bases with no gene match: 16. This CDR3 is built from 19 residues. CDR1 and CDR2 from the germline V gene are SGHVS and FNYEAQ. CDR3 in amino acids: CASSGPGQGARRPPDTQYF. The CDR3, as DNA: TGTGCCAGCAGCGGACCGGGACAGGGGGCGCGCAGGCCACCAGATACGCAGTATTTT.

Points on this clonotype: Possible read error: a much larger clone is one base away. The chain joins TRBV11-1 to TRBJ2-1, with 8 nucleotides matching TRBD2. The germline V gene has CDR1 SGHAT and CDR2 FQDESV (reference sequence). The CDR3 extends over 15 amino acids. The V segment lost 4 bases and the J segment 9 bases; nucleotides outside the gene matches: 11. The CDR3 bases are TGTGCCAGCAGCTCTTTCGGGGGGGCCTGTGCTGAGCAGTTCTTC. The encoded protein is CASSSFGGACAEQFF.

A remark on this clonotype: A much larger clone sits a single nucleotide away, making a read error possible. The V and J genes are TRBV4-1 and TRBJ2-7; D gene ambiguous. The J call may be wrong; the DNA end is better matched by TRBJ2-5. Germline CDR1 and CDR2: MGHRA and YSYEKL. The CDR3 is 17 amino acids. CDR3 sequence: CASSQDFQRALTETQYF. The CDR3 nucleotides read TGCGCCAGCAGCCAAGATTTTCAGCGCGCTTTGACGGAGACCCAGTACTTC.

This clonotype was counted ten times or more. V and J are TRBV3-1 and TRBJ2-1; tentatively, D is TRBD1 (5 bases). This CDR3 comprises 13 residues. Deletions cut 5 bases from V and 6 bases from J, with 11 bases between. CDR1 and CDR2 from the germline V gene are LGHDT and YNNKEL (reference sequence). CDR3 DNA sequence: TGTGCCAGCAGCTCAGGAAGGGGCAATGAGCAGTTCTTC. This gives the protein CASSSGRGNEQFF.

Remarks on this clonotype: A read error may be the cause here, since a much bigger clone is one base away. The chain links TRBV6-2 or TRBV6-3 to TRBJ2-1; 12 nucleotides match TRBD2. This CDR3 spans 15 amino acids. In germline, CDR1 is MNHEY, CDR2 SVGEGT. For the CDR3, the DNA is TGTGGCAGCAGTTACGCGGCTAGCGGGAGGGGTGAGCAGTTCTTC. It translates to CGSSYAASGRGEQFF.

J is TRBJ1-5 and V is TRBV19; no clear D gene. The CDR3 extends over 14 amino acids. Germline CDR1 reads LNHDA; CDR2 reads SQIVND (reference sequence). V lost 3 bases to trimming and J lost 0 bases, with 6 bases between them. The chain's CDR3 is CASSISGSNQPQHF. The CDR3 nucleotides are TGTGCCAGTAGTATCAGCGGTAGCAATCAGCCCCAGCATTTT.

V gene TRBV12-3 or TRBV12-4 combines with J gene TRBJ2-1; D perhaps matches TRBD2 (5 bases). The CDR3 has 16 residues. V was trimmed by 6 bases and J by 9 bases, leaving 24 bases between them. CDR3 in DNA: TGTGCCAGCAGCCTGGAGGCGCTAGCCAACGGAGGTGAGCAGTTCTTC. It specifies CASSLEALANGGEQFF.

This clonotype came up many times. V gene TRBV7-2 combines with J gene TRBJ1-2; D not resolved. This CDR3 has 16 amino acids. Trimming took 4 bases from V and 0 from J, leaving 15 bases between them. CDR1 SGHTA and CDR2 FQGNSA come from the germline V gene. The CDR3 loop is CASSSHSAVANYGYTF. Written as DNA, the CDR3 is TGTGCCAGCAGCTCTCATTCAGCGGTCGCTAACTATGGCTACACCTTC.

This chain joins TRBV20-1 and TRBJ2-1; 11 bases are a match to TRBD2. J lost 6 bases, V lost 3 bases, and 10 bases had no gene match. This CDR3 has 16 residues. Germline CDR1 DFQATT, CDR2 SNEGSKA (reference sequence). The CDR3 sequence: CSASRLAGYPGNEQFF. The CDR3 DNA sequence: TGCAGTGCTAGTCGACTAGCGGGATACCCCGGCAATGAGCAGTTCTTC.

This chain connects TRBV5-1 to TRBJ1-2, with 11 bases lining up with TRBD1. CDR3 length: 15 residues. Looked up from germline, CDR1 is SGHRS and CDR2 is YFSETQ. V dropped 6 bases and J dropped 6; count of bases not matched to a gene: 10. CDR3 protein: CASTKDRGQVDGYTF. CDR3 coding DNA: TGCGCCAGCACTAAGGACAGGGGGCAAGTCGATGGCTACACCTTC.

This clonotype was seen a few times. The rearrangement joins TRBV27 to TRBJ2-7, with D perhaps matching TRBD2 (7 bases). The CDR3 length is 14 residues. The V end lost 9 bases, the J end lost 4 bases, and 19 bases lay between the germline ends. Germline lookup yields CDR1 MNHEY and CDR2 SMNVEV (reference sequence). CDR3 sequence reads: CASSPGGATYEQYF. The CDR3 nucleotides read TGTGCCAGTTCCCCGGGGGGCGCGACTTACGAGCAGTACTTC.

Details on this clonotype: This sequence may be a read error, since a much larger clone differs from it by one base. The gene calls are TRBV20-1 and TRBJ2-1; no clear D. The J call may be faulty, since TRBJ2-7 better matches the DNA end. There are 11 residues in the CDR3. Germline assignment: CDR1 DFQATT and CDR2 SNEGSKA (reference sequence). The CDR3 DNA sequence: TGCAGTGCTTTTATTTCGGGTGGGCAGTACTTC. It codes for CSAFISGGQYF.

The V and J genes are TRBV20-1 and TRBJ2-1; 9 bases map to TRBD2. The CDR3 has 14 amino acids. Germline V lookup: CDR1 DFQATT, CDR2 SNEGSKA (reference sequence). After removal of 3 bases from V and 2 bases from J, the junction contained 2 bases not matched to a gene. CDR3 coding DNA: TGCAGTGCTAGCCTAGCGGGACCCTACAATGAGCAGTTCTTC. It is translated as CSASLAGPYNEQFF.

Many counts were recorded for this clonotype. CDR3 region: CATSNGQTSNQPQHF. The DNA of the CDR3 is TGTGCCACCAGCAACGGACAGACTAGCAATCAGCCCCAGCATTTT. The V and J genes are TRBV15 and TRBJ1-5; possibly TRBD1 for D (6 bases). This CDR3 has 15 residues. V was clipped by 4 bases and J by 0 bases, with 10 bases between them. Germline V gene lookup returns CDR1 LNHNV and CDR2 YYDKDF (reference sequence). The complete variable domain, with remaining parts taken from reference TRBV15 and TRBJ1-5, reads DAMVIQNPRYQVTQFGKPVTLSCSQTLNHNVMYWYQQKSSQAPKLLFHYYDKDFNNEADTPDNFQSRRPNTSFCFLDIRSPGLGDTAMYLCATSNGQTSNQPQHFGDGTRLSIL.